This T cell receptor beta chain was retrieved from a study of Graves' ophthalmopathy and Graves' hyperthyroidism (dated by TCRdb to 2017 to 2018). With respect to the entire study: Peripheral blood samples were taken at the time of initial diagnosis, before any treatment was given. To tell Graves' ophthalmopathy apart from Graves' hyperthyroidism, and to predict which patients would progress to ophthalmopathy, the study relied on TCR beta repertoire signatures. In total, 135 blood samples were TCR-sequenced: some 40 ophthalmopathy, some 72 hyperthyroidism and roughly 17 hyperthyroidism-to-ophthalmopathy patients. A discovery set of 100 patients (approximately 42 ophthalmopathy, 55 to 60 stable hyperthyroidism) was enrolled to explore V-J signatures distinguishing ophthalmopathy from hyperthyroidism. An independent validation cohort comprised 18 hyperthyroidism patients and around 16 patients who later progressed from hyperthyroidism to ophthalmopathy. T-cell repertoires of thyroid tissue and blood were compared in five or six hyperthyroidism patients. Following sampling, methimazole starting at 30 mg daily was administered to hyperthyroidism patients, and high-dose intravenous methylprednisolone was administered to ophthalmopathy patients. Points the paper makes about the study in general: Most expanded thyroid clonotypes with frequency above 0.001 were also detected in blood, suggesting blood repertoires may reflect the thyroid immune response. Ophthalmopathy was separated from stable hyperthyroidism by the 13-signature model with about 89% sensitivity and just under 84% specificity in cross-validation and with 80%/75% in the test set. No statistical method was used to predetermine the sample size, and group allocation was not hidden from the investigators. In validation, the model predicted ophthalmopathy progression with about 71% sensitivity and around 72% specificity; 12 predicted patients were CT-confirmed with GO in a median of roughly 6.8 months.

Ophthalmopathy patients were characterized by moderately to severely active disease, a Clinical Activity Score of at least 3, a NOSPECS grade of at least 4, and a disease duration under 3 months. Patients were excluded if they had other autoimmune diseases, uncontrolled infections, pregnancy or lactation. Diagnosis was based on clinical symptoms, serum thyroxine, TRAb, thyroid ultrasound and orbital computed tomography. PBMCs were isolated from about 9 ml of fresh peripheral blood by Ficoll-Paque density gradient centrifugation. Total RNA was extracted with Trizol reagent and quality-checked on an Agilent 2100 Bioanalyzer. The CDR3 starts with the cysteine, ends with the phenylalanine, and has 12 residues. Only CDR3 DNA remains: 36 bases, in frame from the first base. The V end loses 8 bases and the J end loses 2 bases, and a stretch of 9 bases separates them. The germline V gene sets CDR1 to ENHRY and CDR2 to SYGVKD.

TCR beta CDR3 regions were amplified from RNA transcripts for repertoire sequencing. A first-round RT-PCR used HTBI primers with the Qiagen OneStep RT-PCR kit, followed by a second-round multiplex PCR, size selection and purification. Libraries were sequenced paired-end with 100 bp reads on an Illumina HiSeq2000. Under the source paper's analysis protocol: SOAPnuke was used to process the reads, removing any read that contained adapters or uncalled bases, had a mean Phred below 15, or lacked an exact match to the constant primer or identifier. COPE v1.2.5 was used to merge high-quality paired reads. Each unique nucleotide sequence was treated as a clonotype, and MiTCR v1.1 was used to align the clonotypes to the IMGT TRB V, D and J references. The analysis was limited to V-J combinations with a frequency above 0.0001, which together covered 98% to 99.2% of repertoires. For each V-J combination, a TCR clonal expansion and chaos score was defined as the ratio of F50 clonal expansion to chaos observed in the TCRdist matrix. Welch's t-statistics and random forest were used to reduce the features to 10 to 15 V-J combinations, which were then used as input to a naive Bayes classifier. Thyroid-blood repertoire similarity was quantified with the Morisita-Horn index. The public reads were reprocessed in TCRdb via fastp at Q25 and MiXCR, keeping in-frame beta chains. Rows merge per CDR3 protein into single entries with the most common DNA and genes. The V and J calls shown here were made by TCRdb, not taken from the authors' results. Recorded for this sample are approximately 700,000 distinct CDR3 sequences; roughly two fifths of them occurred a single time. About 40% of the sample is taken by the ten largest.

This clonotype was seen ten or more times. No cognate antigen has been identified for it. No base-level quality is on record; no much larger clone is a single base apart. In this chain, TRBV10-3 is recombined with TRBJ1-2, with the D gene too uncertain to name. The sequenced sample consisted of peripheral blood. This clonotype was sampled from an adult man with Graves' ophthalmopathy. CDR3 reads: CAIAGRNYGYTF. The DNA sequence is given as TGTGCCATCGCGGGCAGGAACTATGGCTACACCTTC.